This TCR beta chain was sequenced for a study of beta chain features in type 1 diabetes. Expressed TCRB transcripts were sequenced, since all the RNA that had been isolated was reverse transcribed. For naive, central memory and regulatory T cell samples, reads averaged roughly 3.7 million. Profiling relied on immunoSEQ multiplex PCR, and the TCRdb table lists in-frame clones only, not all of them. The sample contains about 120,000 clones, 17% of which appear only once. From germline, CDR1 is MNHEY and CDR2 SMNVEV (reference sequence). The CDR3 has 13 residues. Trimming took off 6 bases at V and 10 bases at J, with 18 bases between the two ends. General study results and limits: Within the patient group, naive, central memory and Treg TCRB repertoires appeared more similar to each other than within healthy donors. Moderately but significantly shorter TCRB CDR3s were found in Type 1 diabetes patients in all four CD4+ subsets.

Concerning this clone: Its specificity is not known.

Researchers reported sorting CD4+ naive, central memory, regulatory and stem cell-like memory cells via CD45RO/CCR7/CD25/CD127/CD95/CD27. The purity of all sorted populations exceeded 98%. Sequencing was performed on central memory CD4+ T cells from blood. The rearrangement links TRBV27 to TRBJ1-2; perhaps TRBD1 as D (6 bases). This TCR derives from a man aged 18 to 29 with type 1 diabetes. In nucleotides, the CDR3 is TGTGCCAGCAGAACCGACAGGAACGGCCTCTACACCTTC. Translating it yields CASRTDRNGLYTF.